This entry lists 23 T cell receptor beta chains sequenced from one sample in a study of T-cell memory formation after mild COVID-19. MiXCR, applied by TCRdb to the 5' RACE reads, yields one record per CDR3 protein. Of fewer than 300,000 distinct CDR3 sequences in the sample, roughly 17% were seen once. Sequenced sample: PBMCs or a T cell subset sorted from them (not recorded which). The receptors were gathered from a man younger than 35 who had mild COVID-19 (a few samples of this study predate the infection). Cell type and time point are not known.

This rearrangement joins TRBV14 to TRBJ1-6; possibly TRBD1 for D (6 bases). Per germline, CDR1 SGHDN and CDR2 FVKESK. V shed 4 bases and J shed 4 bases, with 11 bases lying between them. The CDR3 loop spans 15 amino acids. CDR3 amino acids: CASSPDSPYNSPLHF. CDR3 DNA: TGTGCCAGCAGCCCGGACAGTCCATATAATTCACCCCTCCACTTT.

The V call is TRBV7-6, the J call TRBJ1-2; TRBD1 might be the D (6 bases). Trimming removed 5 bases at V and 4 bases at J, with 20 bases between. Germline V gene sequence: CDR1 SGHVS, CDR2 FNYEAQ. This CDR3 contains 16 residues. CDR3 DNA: TGTGCCAGCAGCCCGGAGACAGGCGGATCCCTCTATGGCTACACCTTC. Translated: CASSPETGGSLYGYTF.

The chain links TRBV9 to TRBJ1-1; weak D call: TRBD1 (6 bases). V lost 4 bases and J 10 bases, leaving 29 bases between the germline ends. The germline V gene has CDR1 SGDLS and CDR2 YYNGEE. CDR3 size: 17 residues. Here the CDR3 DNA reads TGTGCCAGCAGCTCCAGCGTAGGGGATGGAGGGGGATTCGGAGCTTTCTTT. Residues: CASSSSVGDGGGFGAFF.

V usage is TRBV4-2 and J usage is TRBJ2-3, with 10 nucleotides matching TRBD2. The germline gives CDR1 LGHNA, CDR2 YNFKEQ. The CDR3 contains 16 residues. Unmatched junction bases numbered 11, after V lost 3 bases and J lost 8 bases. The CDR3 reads CASSHVSGGGPGTQYF. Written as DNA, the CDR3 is TGTGCCAGCAGCCACGTGAGCGGGGGGGGCCCGGGTACGCAGTATTTT.

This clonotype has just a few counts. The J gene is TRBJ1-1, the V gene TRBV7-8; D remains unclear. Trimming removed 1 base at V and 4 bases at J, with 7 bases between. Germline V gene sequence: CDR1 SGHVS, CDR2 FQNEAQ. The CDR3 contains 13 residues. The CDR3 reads CASSLVAVTEAFF. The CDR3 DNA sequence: TGTGCCAGCAGCTTAGTAGCGGTCACTGAAGCTTTCTTT.

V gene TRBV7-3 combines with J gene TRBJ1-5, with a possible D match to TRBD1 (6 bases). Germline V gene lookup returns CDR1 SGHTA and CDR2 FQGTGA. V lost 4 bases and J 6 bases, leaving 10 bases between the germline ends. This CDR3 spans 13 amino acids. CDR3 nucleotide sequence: TGTGCCAGCAGCTCAGGGGCCGGTCAGCCCCAGCATTTT. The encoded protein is CASSSGAGQPQHF.

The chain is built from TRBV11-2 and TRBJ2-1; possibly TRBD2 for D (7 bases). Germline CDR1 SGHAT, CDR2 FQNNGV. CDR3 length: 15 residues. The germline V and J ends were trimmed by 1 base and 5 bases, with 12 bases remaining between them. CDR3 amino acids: CASSLVGGANNEQFF. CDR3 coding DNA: TGTGCCAGCAGCTTAGTAGGGGGGGCGAACAATGAGCAGTTCTTC.

In nucleotides, the CDR3 is TGCGCCAGCAGCTTACAGGGTTCCTATAATTCACCCCTCCACTTT. As protein: CASSLQGSYNSPLHF. The rearrangement links TRBV5-1 to TRBJ1-6; D may be TRBD1 (6 bases). CDR3 length: 15 residues. CDR1 is SGHRS, CDR2 YFSETQ, per germline. Trimming shortened V by 2 bases and J by 1 base, and 7 bases separated the two germline ends. Combining the CDR3 with reference TRBV5-1 and TRBJ1-6 gives the whole variable domain KAGVTQTPRYLIKTRGQQVTLSCSPISGHRSVSWYQQTPGQGLQFLFEYFSETQRNKGNFPGRFSGRQFSNSRSEMNVSTLELGDSALYLCASSLQGSYNSPLHFGNGTRLTVT.

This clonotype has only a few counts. The CDR3 here is CASSQARQGNQPQHF. The CDR3 region has the DNA TGCGCCAGCAGCCAAGCGAGACAGGGGAATCAGCCCCAGCATTTT. This chain connects TRBV4-1 to TRBJ1-5; 8 bases agree with TRBD1. The CDR3 consists of 15 residues. With V trimmed by 1 base and J by 4 bases, 3 bases remained unmatched. The germline CDR1 and CDR2 sequences are MGHRA and YSYEKL.

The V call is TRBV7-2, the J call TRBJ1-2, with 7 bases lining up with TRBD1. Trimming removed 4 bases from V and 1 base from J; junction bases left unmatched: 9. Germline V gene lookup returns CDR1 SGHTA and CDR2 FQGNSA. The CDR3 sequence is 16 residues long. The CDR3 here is CASSYLSGTVNYGYTF. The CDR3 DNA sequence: TGTGCCAGCAGCTACCTCTCCGGGACAGTTAACTATGGCTACACCTTC.

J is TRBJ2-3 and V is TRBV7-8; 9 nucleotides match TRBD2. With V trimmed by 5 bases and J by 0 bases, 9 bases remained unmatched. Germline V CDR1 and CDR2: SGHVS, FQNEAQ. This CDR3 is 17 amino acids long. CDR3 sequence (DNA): TGTGCCAGCAGCCCCCGTTCTAGCGGGGTTAGCACAGATACGCAGTATTTT. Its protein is CASSPRSSGVSTDTQYF.

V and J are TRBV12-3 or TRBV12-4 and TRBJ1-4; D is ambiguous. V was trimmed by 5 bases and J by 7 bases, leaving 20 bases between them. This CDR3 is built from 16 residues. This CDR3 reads CASSPDVRVLREKLFF. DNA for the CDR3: TGTGCCAGCAGTCCGGACGTAAGGGTTCTTCGTGAAAAACTGTTTTTT.

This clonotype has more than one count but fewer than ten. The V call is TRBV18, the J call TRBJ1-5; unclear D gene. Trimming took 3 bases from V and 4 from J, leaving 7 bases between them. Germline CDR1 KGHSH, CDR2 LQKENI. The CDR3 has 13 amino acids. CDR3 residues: CASSPEQNQPQHF. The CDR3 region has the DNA TGTGCCAGCTCACCTGAACAGAATCAGCCCCAGCATTTT.

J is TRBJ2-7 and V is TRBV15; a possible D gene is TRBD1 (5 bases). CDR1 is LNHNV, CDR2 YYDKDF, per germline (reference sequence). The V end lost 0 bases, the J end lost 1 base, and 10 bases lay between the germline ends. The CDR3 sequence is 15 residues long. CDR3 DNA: TGTGCCACCAGCAGAGACCAGGGAAGGTCCTACGAGCAGTACTTC. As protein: CATSRDQGRSYEQYF.

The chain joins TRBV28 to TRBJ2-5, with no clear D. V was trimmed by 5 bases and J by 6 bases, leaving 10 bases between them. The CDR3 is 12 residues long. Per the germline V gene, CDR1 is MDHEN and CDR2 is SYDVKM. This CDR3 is CASSPTSQTQYF. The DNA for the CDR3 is TGTGCCAGCAGTCCCACCTCCCAGACCCAGTACTTC.

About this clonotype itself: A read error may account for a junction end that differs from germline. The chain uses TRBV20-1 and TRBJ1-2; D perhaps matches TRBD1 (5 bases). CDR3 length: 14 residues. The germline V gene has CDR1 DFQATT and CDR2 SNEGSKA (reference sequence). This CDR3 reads CSARGQGSDYGYTF. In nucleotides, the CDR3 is TGCAGTGCCAGAGGCCAGGGTTCCGACTATGGCTACACCTTC.

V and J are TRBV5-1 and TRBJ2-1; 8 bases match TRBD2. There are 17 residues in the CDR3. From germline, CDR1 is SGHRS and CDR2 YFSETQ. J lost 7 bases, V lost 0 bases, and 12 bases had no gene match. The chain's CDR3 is CASSLEPGAGARNEQFF. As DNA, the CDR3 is TGCGCCAGCAGCTTGGAGCCGGGAGCGGGGGCCCGGAATGAGCAGTTCTTC.

CDR3 nucleotide sequence: TGTGCCATCAGTGACCAGGGACTAGCTGGGGCCAACGTCCTGACTTTC. It codes for CAISDQGLAGANVLTF. The chain links TRBV10-3 to TRBJ2-6; 8 nucleotides align to TRBD2. Germline loops: CDR1 ENHRY, CDR2 SYGVKD. The J segment lost 2 bases and the V segment lost 3 bases, leaving 3 bases of the junction unmatched. The CDR3 is 16 amino acids.

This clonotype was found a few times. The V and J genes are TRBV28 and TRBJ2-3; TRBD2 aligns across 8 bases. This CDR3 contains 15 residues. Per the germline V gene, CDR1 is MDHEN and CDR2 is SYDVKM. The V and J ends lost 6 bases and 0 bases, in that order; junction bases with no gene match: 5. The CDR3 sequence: CASSHQRGSTDTQYF. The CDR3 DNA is TGTGCCAGCAGCCACCAGCGGGGGAGCACAGATACGCAGTATTTT. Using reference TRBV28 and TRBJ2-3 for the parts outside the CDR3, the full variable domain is DVKVTQSSRYLVKRTGEKVFLECVQDMDHENMFWYRQDPGLGLRLIYFSYDVKMKEKGDIPEGYSVSREKKERFSLILESASTNQTSMYLCASSHQRGSTDTQYFGPGTRLTVL.

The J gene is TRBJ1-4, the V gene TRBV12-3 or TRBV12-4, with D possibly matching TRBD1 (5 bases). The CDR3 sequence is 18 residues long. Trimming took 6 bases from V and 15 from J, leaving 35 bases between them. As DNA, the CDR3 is TGTGCCAGCAGCCCGGGGCCGGGGCGCTTGTGGGCCAAGAGTTGGGTGTTTTTT. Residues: CASSPGPGRLWAKSWVFF.

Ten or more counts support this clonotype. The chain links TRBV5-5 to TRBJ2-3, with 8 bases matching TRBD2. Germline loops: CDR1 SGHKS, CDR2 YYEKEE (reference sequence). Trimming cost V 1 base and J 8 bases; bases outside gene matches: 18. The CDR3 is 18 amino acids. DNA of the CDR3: TGTGCCAGCAGCTTGCAGGCAACCCGACTAGCGTCCTCGGGTACGCAGTATTTT. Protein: CASSLQATRLASSGTQYF.

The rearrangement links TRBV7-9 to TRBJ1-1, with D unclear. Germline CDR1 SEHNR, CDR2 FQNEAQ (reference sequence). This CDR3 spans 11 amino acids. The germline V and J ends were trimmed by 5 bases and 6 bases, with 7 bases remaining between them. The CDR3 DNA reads TGTGCCAGCAGCGCCCACGCTGAAGCTTTCTTT. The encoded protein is CASSAHAEAFF. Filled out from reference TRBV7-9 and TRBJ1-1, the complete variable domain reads DTGVSQNPRHKITKRGQNVTFRCDPISEHNRLYWYRQTLGQGPEFLTYFQNEAQLEKSRLLSDRFSAERPKGSFSTLEIQRTEQGDSAMYLCASSAHAEAFFGQGTRLTVV.

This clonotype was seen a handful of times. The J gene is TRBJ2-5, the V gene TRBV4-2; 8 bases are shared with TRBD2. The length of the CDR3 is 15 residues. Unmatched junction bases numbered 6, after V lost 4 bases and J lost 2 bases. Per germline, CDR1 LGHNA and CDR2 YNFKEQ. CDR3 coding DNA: TGTGCCAGCAGCCTGCTAGCGGGTAGGCAAGAGACCCAGTACTTC. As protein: CASSLLAGRQETQYF.